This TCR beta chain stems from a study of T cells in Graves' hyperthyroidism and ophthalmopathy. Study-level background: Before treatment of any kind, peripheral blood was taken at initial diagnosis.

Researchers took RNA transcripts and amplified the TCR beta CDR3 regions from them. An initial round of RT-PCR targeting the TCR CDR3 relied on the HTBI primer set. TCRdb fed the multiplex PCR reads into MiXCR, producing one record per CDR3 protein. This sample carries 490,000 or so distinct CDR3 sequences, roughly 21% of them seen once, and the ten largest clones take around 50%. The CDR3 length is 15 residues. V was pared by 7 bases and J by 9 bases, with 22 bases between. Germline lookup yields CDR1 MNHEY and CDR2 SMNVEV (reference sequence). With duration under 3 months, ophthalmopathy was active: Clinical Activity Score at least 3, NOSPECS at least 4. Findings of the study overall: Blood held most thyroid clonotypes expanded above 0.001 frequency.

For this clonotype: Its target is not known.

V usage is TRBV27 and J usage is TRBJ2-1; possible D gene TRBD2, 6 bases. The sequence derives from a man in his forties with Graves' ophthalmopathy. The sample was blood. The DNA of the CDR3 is TGTGCCAGCATCGGCGGGACCAATCAGTATGCTGAGCAGTTCTTC. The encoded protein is CASIGGTNQYAEQFF.